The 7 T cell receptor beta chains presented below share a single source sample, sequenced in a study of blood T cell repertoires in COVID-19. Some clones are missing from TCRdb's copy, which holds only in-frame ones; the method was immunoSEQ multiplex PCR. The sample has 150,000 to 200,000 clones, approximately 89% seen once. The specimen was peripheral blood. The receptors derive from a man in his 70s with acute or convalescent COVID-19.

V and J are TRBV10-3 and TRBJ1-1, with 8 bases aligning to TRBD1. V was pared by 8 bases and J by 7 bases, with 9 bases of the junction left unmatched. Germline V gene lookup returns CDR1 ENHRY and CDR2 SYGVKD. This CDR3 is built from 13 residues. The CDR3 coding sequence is TGTGCCATCTCTAATCAGGGGGCGATTGAAGCTTTCTTT. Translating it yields CAISNQGAIEAFF.

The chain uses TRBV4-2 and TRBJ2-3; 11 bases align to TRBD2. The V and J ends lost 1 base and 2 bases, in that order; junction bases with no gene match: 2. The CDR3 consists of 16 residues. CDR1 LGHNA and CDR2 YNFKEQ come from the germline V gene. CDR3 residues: CASSQVLAGDTDTQYF. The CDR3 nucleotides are TGTGCCAGCAGCCAAGTACTAGCGGGAGACACAGATACGCAGTATTTT.

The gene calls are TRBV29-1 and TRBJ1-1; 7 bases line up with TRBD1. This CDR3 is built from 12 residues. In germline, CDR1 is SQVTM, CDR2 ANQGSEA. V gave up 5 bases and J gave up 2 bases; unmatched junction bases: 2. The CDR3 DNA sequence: TGCAGCGTTTACAGGGGCAACACTGAAGCTTTCTTT. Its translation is CSVYRGNTEAFF.

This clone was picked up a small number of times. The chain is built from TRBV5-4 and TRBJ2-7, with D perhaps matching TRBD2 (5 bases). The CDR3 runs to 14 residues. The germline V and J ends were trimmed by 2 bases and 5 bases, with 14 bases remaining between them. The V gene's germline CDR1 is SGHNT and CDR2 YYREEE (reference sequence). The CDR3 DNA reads TGTGCCAGCAGCTTAGGACTTAAGTTACACGAGCAGTACTTC. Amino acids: CASSLGLKLHEQYF. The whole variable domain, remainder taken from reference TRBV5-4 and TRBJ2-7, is ETGVTQSPTHLIKTRGQQVTLRCSSQSGHNTVSWYQQALGQGPQFIFQYYREEENGRGNFPPRFSGLQFPNYSSELNVNALELDDSALYLCASSLGLKLHEQYFGPGTRLTVT.

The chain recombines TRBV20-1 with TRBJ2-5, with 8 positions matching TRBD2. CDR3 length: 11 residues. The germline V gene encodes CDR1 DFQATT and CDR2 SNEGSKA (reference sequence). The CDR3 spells CGAGVLETQYF. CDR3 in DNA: TGCGGAGCGGGAGTTCTGGAGACCCAGTACTTC.

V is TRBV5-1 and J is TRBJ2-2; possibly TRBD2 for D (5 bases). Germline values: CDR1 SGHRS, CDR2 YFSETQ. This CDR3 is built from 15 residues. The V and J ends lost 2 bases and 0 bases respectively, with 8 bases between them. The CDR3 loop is CASSFERPNTGELFF. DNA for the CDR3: TGCGCCAGCAGCTTCGAGCGGCCGAACACCGGGGAGCTGTTTTTT.

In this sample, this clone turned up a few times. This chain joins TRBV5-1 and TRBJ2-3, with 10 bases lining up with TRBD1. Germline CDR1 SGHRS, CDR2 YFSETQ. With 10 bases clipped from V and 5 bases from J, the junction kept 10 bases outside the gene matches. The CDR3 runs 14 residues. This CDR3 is CAGRQGAPGDTQYF. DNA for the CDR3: TGCGCCGGGAGACAGGGGGCGCCGGGAGATACGCAGTATTTT. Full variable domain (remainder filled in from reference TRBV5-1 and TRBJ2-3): KAGVTQTPRYLIKTRGQQVTLSCSPISGHRSVSWYQQTPGQGLQFLFEYFSETQRNKGNFPGRFSGRQFSNSRSEMNVSTLELGDSALYLCAGRQGAPGDTQYFGPGTRLTVL.